The 20 T cell receptor beta chains listed next were all sequenced from one sample in a study of regulatory T cells in long-lasting Graves disease. Time point of the sample: newly diagnosed GD, antithyroid drugs for less than 3 months. PBMCs were the source of the RNA used for TCR sequencing. According to the study, TCR beta libraries were built with iRepertoire HTBI primers and CDR3-region Arm-PCR. TCRdb reprocessed the multiplex PCR reads with MiXCR, giving one entry per CDR3 protein. The data contain about 200,000 distinct CDR3 sequences, roughly 19% of them singletons. This same sample was also part of a study on T cells in Graves' hyperthyroidism and ophthalmopathy.

Sequences were derived from peripheral blood mononuclear cells (PBMCs), sampled at new diagnosis, from a patient treated with antithyroid drugs. These receptors were taken from a woman aged 25 to 39 with Graves disease.

This clonotype was observed many times. The chain links TRBV12-3 or TRBV12-4 to TRBJ1-1, with TRBD1 identical over 7 bases. This CDR3 comprises 17 residues. The V gene end was trimmed by 2 bases and the J gene end by 0 bases; junction bases not matched to a gene: 9. The CDR3 region is CASSLPPGTDMNTEAFF. The CDR3 DNA is TGTGCCAGCAGTTTACCTCCCGGGACAGACATGAACACTGAAGCTTTCTTT.

This clonotype was picked up many times. The chain links TRBV7-3 to TRBJ1-6, with unresolved D. In germline, CDR1 is SGHTA, CDR2 FQGTGA. V lost 2 bases and J 7 bases, leaving 12 bases between the germline ends. The CDR3 is 15 residues long. The DNA for the CDR3 is TGTGCCAGCAGCTTAGACCCAGGAGGGAATTCACCCCTCCACTTT. Translating it yields CASSLDPGGNSPLHF.

Many counts were recorded for this clonotype. The gene calls are TRBV6-1 and TRBJ2-7; TRBD1 aligns across 9 bases. The CDR3 length is 13 residues. V trimming: 7 bases; J trimming: 7 bases; junction bases outside the gene matches: 8. Looked up from germline, CDR1 is MNHNS and CDR2 is SASEGT. The CDR3 nucleotides read TGTGCCAGCACCGGACAGGGGCGATGGGAGCAGTACTTC. It yields the protein CASTGQGRWEQYF.

The chain combines TRBV5-1 with TRBJ2-7; the D is unclear. Germline CDR1 and CDR2: SGHRS and YFSETQ. This CDR3 is built from 13 residues. The V and J ends lost 4 bases and 2 bases respectively, with 10 bases between them. This CDR3 reads CASSPLDAYEQYF. The DNA for the CDR3 is TGCGCCAGCAGCCCCTTGGACGCCTACGAGCAGTACTTC.

This chain uses TRBV4-1 with TRBJ2-1; no clear D gene. The germline V gene has CDR1 MGHRA and CDR2 YSYEKL. Between the trimmed V and J ends, which lost 0 bases and 6 bases, there was a span of 9 bases. This CDR3 is built from 14 residues. The DNA for the CDR3 is TGCGCCAGCAGCCAAGAGCGAACTTTCAATGAGCAGTTCTTC. It encodes CASSQERTFNEQFF.

This clonotype has at least ten counts. The gene calls are TRBV5-1 and TRBJ2-1, with 8 bases identical to TRBD2. The junction had 8 bases not matched to a gene; V was cut back by 3 bases and J by 0 bases. The germline gives CDR1 SGHRS, CDR2 YFSETQ. CDR3 size: 17 residues. CDR3 residues: CASSYTPSGSSYNEQFF. CDR3 in DNA: TGCGCCAGCAGCTATACCCCAAGCGGGAGCTCCTACAATGAGCAGTTCTTC.

This clonotype was seen at least ten times. The V and J genes are TRBV7-8 and TRBJ1-4; weak D call: TRBD1 (5 bases). Germline values: CDR1 SGHVS, CDR2 FQNEAQ. V shed 5 bases and J shed 0 bases, with 10 bases lying between them. This CDR3 is 15 amino acids long. The CDR3 DNA reads as TGTGCCAGCAGCACCTCGACAGCAACTAATGAAAAACTGTTTTTT. Its protein is CASSTSTATNEKLFF.

This clonotype appeared many times. This chain links TRBV7-9 with TRBJ2-3, with D unclear. Trimming removed 1 base at V and 5 bases at J, with 7 bases between. CDR3 length: 13 amino acids. Germline CDR1 SEHNR, CDR2 FQNEAQ (reference sequence). The CDR3 DNA sequence: TGTGCCAGCAGCTTAGGAGCAGGAGATACGCAGTATTTT. Amino acids: CASSLGAGDTQYF.

Many counts were recorded for this clonotype. The chain links TRBV7-8 to TRBJ2-2, with 12 bases fitting TRBD2. Germline loops: CDR1 SGHVS, CDR2 FQNEAQ. CDR3 length: 17 residues. J gave up 4 bases and V 7 bases, and 10 bases lay outside the gene matches. The DNA for the CDR3 is TGTGCCAGCAAGGGGAGTCTAGCGGGAGGGGGCACCGGGGAGCTGTTTTTT. It is translated as CASKGSLAGGGTGELFF.

This clonotype was seen ten or more times. The chain carries TRBV20-1 and TRBJ1-1; unclear D gene. Germline V gene lookup returns CDR1 DFQATT and CDR2 SNEGSKA (reference sequence). The length of the CDR3 is 14 residues. With 5 bases removed from V and 2 bases from J, the gap between germline ends came to 15 bases. The CDR3 DNA reads as TGCAGTGCTCCTAGGACGGACCGAAACACTGAAGCTTTCTTT. Protein sequence: CSAPRTDRNTEAFF.

In this sample, this clonotype turned up a few times. A far larger clone is off by one base, so a read error is likely. The chain employs TRBV2 and TRBJ2-5; 11 positions match TRBD2. CDR1 SNHLY and CDR2 FYNNEI come from the germline V gene. V lost 0 bases and J lost 11; bases outside the gene matches: 14. CDR3 length equals 17 residues. CDR3 bases: TGTGCCAGCAGTGAAGCGGGGGGACTAGCGGCCTACAATGAGCAGTACTTC. Protein sequence: CASSEAGGLAAYNEQYF.

This clonotype was detected only a few times. A clone one base away is much larger, so this may be a read error. The chain has TRBV27 and TRBJ2-2, with 9 bases lining up with TRBD2. CDR1 and CDR2 from the germline V gene are MNHEY and SMNVEV (reference sequence). This CDR3 is built from 14 residues. With V trimmed by 11 bases and J by 6 bases, 10 bases remained unmatched. This chain's CDR3 is CASTPGLASGELFF. In DNA form, the CDR3 reads TGTGCCTCTACGCCGGGACTAGCCTCCGGGGAGCTGTTTTTT.

There are many counts of this clonotype. V is TRBV2 and J is TRBJ1-5; D possibly corresponds to TRBD1 (5 bases). The CDR3 is made up of 14 amino acids. Germline V CDR1 and CDR2: SNHLY, FYNNEI. V was shortened by 4 bases and J by 5 bases, with 12 bases between the two germline ends. CDR3 nucleotide sequence: TGTGCCAGCAGTGGGGGTAGGGGATATCAGCCCCAGCATTTT. Translating gives CASSGGRGYQPQHF.

This clonotype was seen ten or more times. The J gene is TRBJ1-2, the V gene TRBV27; no definite D call. Germline V gene lookup returns CDR1 MNHEY and CDR2 SMNVEV (reference sequence). The CDR3 runs 14 residues. The V gene lost 5 bases and the J gene lost 3 bases, with 13 bases spanning the gap. The CDR3 bases are TGTGCCAGCAGTATTGCCAGTCAAGACTATGGCTACACCTTC. Amino acids: CASSIASQDYGYTF.

The CDR3, as DNA: TGTGCCAGCAGTTCCCAGAACGGACTAGCGGGGGACACAGATACGCAGTATTTT. Protein sequence: CASSSQNGLAGDTDTQYF. The rearrangement joins TRBV27 to TRBJ2-3; 13 bases line up with TRBD2. Germline loops: CDR1 MNHEY, CDR2 SMNVEV (reference sequence). This CDR3 spans 18 amino acids. The trim removed 4 bases at V and 2 bases at J, leaving 9 bases unmatched.

The rearrangement joins TRBV15 to TRBJ2-1; TRBD1 is a possible D gene (7 bases). V gave up 0 bases and J gave up 8 bases, with 14 bases separating them. The germline V gene has CDR1 LNHNV and CDR2 YYDKDF (reference sequence). The CDR3 contains 15 residues. CDR3 nucleotides: TGTGCCACCAGCAGAGATCCCCAGGGGGGCCATGAGCAGTTCTTC. As protein: CATSRDPQGGHEQFF. Together with reference TRBV15 and TRBJ2-1, the CDR3 gives the full variable domain: DAMVIQNPRYQVTQFGKPVTLSCSQTLNHNVMYWYQQKSSQAPKLLFHYYDKDFNNEADTPDNFQSRRPNTSFCFLDIRSPGLGDTAMYLCATSRDPQGGHEQFFGPGTRLTVL.

In its sample, this clonotype was seen many times. The J gene is TRBJ1-1, the V gene TRBV7-9, with D perhaps matching TRBD1 (5 bases). CDR3 size: 14 residues. The germline V gene has CDR1 SEHNR and CDR2 FQNEAQ (reference sequence). The V end was cut by 3 bases, the J end by 0 bases, with 8 bases between. This CDR3 is CASSFRQMNTEAFF. For the CDR3, the DNA is TGTGCCAGCAGCTTTCGACAGATGAACACTGAAGCTTTCTTT.

This clonotype was recorded many times. The rearrangement uses TRBV6-1 and TRBJ1-1; a weak D match, TRBD1 (5 bases). The V gene's germline CDR1 is MNHNS and CDR2 SASEGT. The CDR3 has 14 amino acids. Trimming left V 5 bases short and J 1 base short, with 11 bases between. CDR3 nucleotide sequence: TGTGCCAGCAGTACGGGGGGGAGGAACACTGAAGCTTTCTTT. Amino acid sequence: CASSTGGRNTEAFF.

This clonotype was found many times. CDR3 DNA: TGCAGTGCCCCCGGGACTAGCGGGAATCACGGGGAGCTGTTTTTT. Protein sequence: CSAPGTSGNHGELFF. The V call is TRBV20-1, the J call TRBJ2-2; TRBD2 matches 13 bases. Germline CDR1 DFQATT, CDR2 SNEGSKA (reference sequence). Trimming took 6 bases from V and 7 from J; bases not matched to a gene: 8. The CDR3 is 15 amino acids.

This clonotype has more than one count but fewer than ten. The gene calls are TRBV30 and TRBJ1-5; 8 bases are a match to TRBD1. Germline loops: CDR1 GTSNPN, CDR2 SVGIG (reference sequence). The CDR3 is 13 residues long. Unmatched junction bases numbered 12, after V lost 2 bases and J lost 15 bases. Here the CDR3 reads CAWSPTAGTGGHF. The CDR3 DNA is TGTGCCTGGAGTCCCACGGCCGGGACAGGTGGGCATTTT.